A selection of T cell receptor beta chains follows, all from one sample in a study of blood T cell repertoires in COVID-19. The method was immunoSEQ multiplex PCR; TCRdb's version includes in-frame clones alone and lacks a portion of them. The sample carries roughly 68,000 clones, about 81% recorded once. Sequencing input: peripheral blood. These receptors all stem from a human donor in a cohort sampled during active COVID-19. Both conserved end residues are part of each CDR3. D genes are given only for firm matches. Not all rows give a size; the values are once, few, many and, for expanded clones, a class.

size: -; D: TRBD2; J: TRBJ2-1; V: TRBV11-3; CDR3: CASSSSGGAYNEQFF; DNA: TGTGCCAGCAGCTCTAGCGGGGGAGCCTACAATGAGCAGTTCTTC
size: -; D: TRBD2; J: TRBJ2-1; V: TRBV5-4; CDR3: CASSLAGGPGEQFF; DNA: TGTGCCAGCAGCTTAGCGGGAGGGCCTGGTGAGCAGTTCTTC
size: once; D: TRBD1; J: TRBJ1-3; V: TRBV5-1; CDR3: CASSLEPGGSGNTIYF; DNA: TGCGCCAGCAGCTTGGAACCAGGGGGCTCTGGAAACACCATATATTTT
size: -; D: TRBD2; J: TRBJ2-1; V: TRBV19; CDR3: CASSSHLLAGGMDEQFF; DNA: TGTGCCAGTAGTAGCCACCTACTAGCGGGAGGAATGGATGAGCAGTTCTTC
size: -; D: TRBD1; J: TRBJ1-1; V: TRBV5-6; CDR3: CASSLQGAPVAEAFF; DNA: TGTGCCAGCAGCCTTCAGGGGGCGCCTGTGGCTGAAGCTTTCTTT
size: few; D: -; J: TRBJ1-2; V: TRBV6-5; CDR3: CASSSHRDGYTF; DNA: TGTGCCAGCAGTTCCCACAGGGATGGCTACACCTTC
size: -; D: -; J: TRBJ1-1; V: TRBV19; CDR3: CASRSLEYTEAFF; DNA: TGTGCCAGTAGGTCGTTGGAGTACACTGAAGCTTTCTTT
size: -; D: -; J: TRBJ1-2; V: TRBV4-1; CDR3: CASSPPLKRGGYTF; DNA: TGCGCCAGCAGCCCGCCCTTGAAGCGGGGGGGCTACACCTTC
size: -; D: -; J: TRBJ1-2; V: TRBV28; CDR3: CASSETGYGYTF; DNA: TGTGCCAGCAGTGAAACAGGGTATGGCTACACCTTC
size: -; D: -; J: TRBJ1-1; V: TRBV5-6; CDR3: CASSWTDTEAFF; DNA: TGTGCCAGCAGCTGGACAGACACTGAAGCTTTCTTT
size: -; D: TRBD2; J: TRBJ2-5; V: TRBV24-1; CDR3: CATGKTSGTQETQYF; DNA: TGTGCCACCGGGAAGACTAGCGGGACGCAAGAGACCCAGTACTTC
size: -; D: -; J: TRBJ2-7; V: TRBV6-5; CDR3: CASSHRDGYEQYF; DNA: TGTGCCAGCAGCCACAGGGACGGCTACGAGCAGTACTTC
size: -; D: -; J: TRBJ1-5; V: TRBV28; CDR3: CASSAPGSPQHF; DNA: TGTGCCAGCAGTGCCCCAGGGTCCCCCCAGCATTTT
size: -; D: -; J: TRBJ1-3; V: TRBV2; CDR3: CASRASGNTIYF; DNA: TGTGCCAGCAGGGCATCTGGAAACACCATATATTTT
size: -; D: -; J: TRBJ1-1; V: TRBV20-1; CDR3: CSASFITGTSAFF; DNA: TGCAGTGCTAGTTTTATTACAGGGACAAGCGCTTTCTTT
size: few; D: -; J: TRBJ2-7; V: TRBV4-1; CDR3: CASSQDRVPAYEQYF; DNA: TGCGCCAGCAGCCAAGACCGGGTCCCTGCCTACGAGCAGTACTTC
size: -; D: -; J: TRBJ2-2; V: TRBV6-2/TRBV6-3; CDR3: CASSYNLPRSTANTGELFF; DNA: TGTGCCAGCAGTTATAATTTGCCTCGGAGCACCGCGAACACCGGGGAGCTGTTTTTT
size: -; D: TRBD1; J: TRBJ2-7; V: TRBV5-6; CDR3: CASSLGGTGHEQYF; DNA: TGTGCCAGCAGCTTGGGGGGGACAGGACACGAGCAGTACTTC
size: -; D: TRBD2; J: TRBJ2-1; V: TRBV28; CDR3: CASSLLAGVNNEQFF; DNA: TGTGCCAGCAGCCTACTAGCGGGAGTTAACAATGAGCAGTTCTTC
size: -; D: -; J: TRBJ2-1; V: TRBV19; CDR3: CASSIGGGYEQFF; DNA: TGTGCCAGTAGTATAGGAGGCGGATATGAGCAGTTCTTC
size: once; D: -; J: TRBJ2-5; V: TRBV6-6; CDR3: CASKKEQLKETQYF; DNA: TGTGCCAGCAAAAAGGAACAGCTAAAAGAGACCCAGTACTTC
size: -; D: -; J: TRBJ2-3; V: TRBV30; CDR3: CAWSVGRGYTDTQYF; DNA: TGTGCCTGGAGTGTGGGCAGGGGTTACACAGATACGCAGTATTTT
size: -; D: TRBD2; J: TRBJ2-1; V: TRBV5-1; CDR3: CASSLQGLAGGGEQFF; DNA: TGCGCCAGCAGCTTGCAAGGGCTAGCGGGAGGCGGGGAGCAGTTCTTC
size: -; D: TRBD1; J: TRBJ1-2; V: TRBV4-1; CDR3: CASSQGTGNANYGYTF; DNA: TGCGCCAGCAGCCAAGGGACAGGGAACGCTAACTATGGCTACACCTTC